Below, 19 T cell receptor beta chains from the same sample are listed, as sequenced in a study of cytomegalovirus exposure and HLA in healthy donors. The PCR made use of 60 Vbeta and 13 Jbeta primers. The table came from immunoSEQ multiplex PCR; TCRdb's copy has only in-frame clones and leaves some out. The table records 150,000 to 200,000 clones, 80% of them present only once. The sample consisted of PBMCs. Source of these receptors: a man aged 25-45 years in good health and CMV-seropositive.

The chain is built from TRBV10-3 and TRBJ2-3, with D possibly matching TRBD1 (5 bases). CDR3 length: 15 amino acids. Per the germline V gene, CDR1 is ENHRY and CDR2 is SYGVKD. V was trimmed by 2 bases and J by 1 base, leaving 10 bases between them. The CDR3 is CAISEDGRGTDTQYF. DNA of the CDR3: TGTGCCATCAGTGAGGACGGCAGGGGCACAGATACGCAGTATTTT.

The V and J genes are TRBV27 and TRBJ1-2, with no clear D. The CDR3 is 13 residues long. Per the germline V gene, CDR1 is MNHEY and CDR2 is SMNVEV (reference sequence). Trimming shortened V by 6 bases and J by 4 bases, and 12 bases separated the two germline ends. CDR3 DNA: TGTGCCAGCAGCCCTGGGAGTTCCTATGGCTACACCTTC. It translates to CASSPGSSYGYTF.

The rearrangement links TRBV15 to TRBJ2-3; a weak D match, TRBD2 (5 bases). Germline lookup yields CDR1 LNHNV and CDR2 YYDKDF (reference sequence). Between the trimmed V and J ends, which lost 1 base and 6 bases, there was a span of 8 bases. This CDR3 has 13 amino acids. The CDR3 coding sequence is TGTGCCACCAGCAGAGGGCCTAGCGATACGCAGTATTTT. The encoded protein is CATSRGPSDTQYF.

Comments on this clone: Additional DNA sequences in this sample encode the identical CDR3. In nucleotides, the CDR3 is TGTGCCAGCAGTGAGTCTAGCGGGGGCCAAGAGACCCAGTACTTC. This gives the protein CASSESSGGQETQYF. This rearrangement joins TRBV6-1 to TRBJ2-5; TRBD2 matches 10 bases. The germline gives CDR1 MNHNS, CDR2 SASEGT. The CDR3 loop spans 15 amino acids. V was clipped by 3 bases and J by 1 base; unmatched bases: 2.

The chain joins TRBV6-6 to TRBJ1-1; D remains unclear. This CDR3 region has 15 residues. CDR1 MNHNY and CDR2 SVGAGI come from the germline V gene (reference sequence). V lost 6 bases, J lost 3 bases, and 17 bases lay in between. In DNA form, the CDR3 reads TGTGCCAGCAGCTCCGCTTCGGAGGAGCACACTGAAGCTTTCTTT. Amino acid sequence: CASSSASEEHTEAFF.

This clone has more than one count but fewer than ten. The gene calls are TRBV27 and TRBJ2-1; 13 bases are shared with TRBD2. Germline V gives CDR1 MNHEY, CDR2 SMNVEV (reference sequence). The CDR3 has 19 amino acids. V dropped 2 bases and J dropped 9; count of bases not matched to a gene: 16. The CDR3 protein is CASSLPQTSGRARIREQFF. The CDR3 nucleotides are TGTGCCAGCAGTTTACCCCAAACTAGCGGGAGGGCCCGTATACGTGAGCAGTTCTTC.

The chain employs TRBV4-1 and TRBJ2-3, with TRBD2 as a possible D gene (6 bases). Trimming removed 3 bases at V and 0 bases at J, with 10 bases between. Per the germline V gene, CDR1 is MGHRA and CDR2 is YSYEKL. The length of the CDR3 is 15 residues. The CDR3 spells CASSQTGVSTDTQYF. CDR3 nucleotide sequence: TGCGCCAGCAGCCAGACGGGAGTCAGCACAGATACGCAGTATTTT.

The chain has TRBV6-5 and TRBJ1-1; D is ambiguous. Germline V lookup: CDR1 MNHEY, CDR2 SVGAGI. Trimming stripped 0 bases from V and 0 bases from J, with 8 bases between. The CDR3 is 15 amino acids. The CDR3 region is CASSYSTFMNTEAFF. The CDR3 DNA follows: TGTGCCAGCAGTTACTCGACATTCATGAACACTGAAGCTTTCTTT.

This chain connects TRBV5-4 to TRBJ2-1; D is uncertain. Germline V gene data show CDR1 as SGHNT and CDR2 as YYREEE (reference sequence). V was shortened by 3 bases and J by 0 bases, with 10 bases between the two germline ends. This CDR3 spans 15 amino acids. As DNA, the CDR3 is TGTGCCAGCAGCTCGCCCGCTAGCTCCTACAATGAGCAGTTCTTC. Amino acid sequence: CASSSPASSYNEQFF.

The chain is built from TRBV28 and TRBJ1-5; the match to TRBD1 covers 7 bases. Germline-derived CDR1 and CDR2 are MDHEN and SYDVKM. The trim removed 8 bases at V and 3 bases at J, leaving 10 bases unmatched. The CDR3 is 15 amino acids. The CDR3: CASHSNRGYNQPQHF. The CDR3 DNA follows: TGTGCCAGCCATTCAAACAGGGGATACAATCAGCCCCAGCATTTT.

This clone turned up a few times. The rearrangement joins TRBV4-3 to TRBJ1-2; no definite D call. CDR3 size: 16 residues. Trimming took 0 bases from V and 2 from J, leaving 13 bases between them. Per the germline V gene, CDR1 is LGHNA and CDR2 is YSLEER. The CDR3 nucleotides read TGCGCCAGCAGCCAAGATCTTCGTACTGTGAACTATGGCTACACCTTC. This translates into CASSQDLRTVNYGYTF.

This chain uses TRBV2 with TRBJ2-4; D assignment may be TRBD1 or TRBD2 (6 bases each). Germline V gene sequence: CDR1 SNHLY, CDR2 FYNNEI. The germline V and J ends were trimmed by 6 bases and 3 bases, with 12 bases remaining between them. The CDR3 runs 14 residues. In DNA, the CDR3 is TGTGCCAGCAGGGAACAGGGAGGCAAAAACATTCAGTACTTC. Residues: CASREQGGKNIQYF.

A word on this clone: A junction end diverges from the germline sequence, so it may reflect a read error. V gene TRBV4-2 combines with J gene TRBJ2-3, with D tentatively TRBD2 (5 bases). The CDR3 contains 13 residues. Per germline, CDR1 LGHNA and CDR2 YNFKEQ. The CDR3 sequence: CASSQDIGRVSLF. The CDR3 bases are TGTGCCAGCAGCCAAGACATCGGGCGGGTGAGCCTTTTT.

Remarks on this clone: Different DNA sequences within this sample yield the same CDR3. The chain employs TRBV5-1 and TRBJ2-7; 9 bases are a match to TRBD2. V lost 0 bases, J lost 5 bases, and 6 bases stayed unmatched. Germline-derived CDR1 and CDR2 are SGHRS and YFSETQ. There are 15 residues in the CDR3. The CDR3, as DNA: TGCGCCAGCAGCTTGGGGGCGGGAGGGAGGAACGAGCAGTACTTC. Translating gives CASSLGAGGRNEQYF.

The genes are TRBV11-3 and TRBJ2-7; TRBD1 is a possible D gene (5 bases). The CDR3 runs to 15 residues. Germline CDR1 SGHNT, CDR2 YENEEA. The V and J ends lost 5 bases and 0 bases respectively, with 14 bases between them. The CDR3 sequence: CASSPGGAHSYEQYF. The CDR3, as DNA: TGTGCCAGCAGCCCAGGTGGGGCTCACTCCTACGAGCAGTACTTC.

The chain links TRBV27 to TRBJ2-4; 12 bases agree with TRBD2. The CDR3 has 16 residues. Germline V CDR1 and CDR2: MNHEY, SMNVEV (reference sequence). The J segment lost 6 bases and the V segment lost 6 bases, leaving 9 bases of the junction unmatched. As DNA, the CDR3 is TGTGCCAGCAGGGCCCTAGCGGGGGGGCAAGGAAACATTCAGTACTTC. This gives the protein CASRALAGGQGNIQYF.

The chain uses TRBV5-6 and TRBJ2-1, with a possible D match to TRBD1 (6 bases). This CDR3 contains 15 residues. Germline loops: CDR1 SGHDT, CDR2 YYEEEE. Between the trimmed V and J ends, which lost 0 bases and 2 bases, there was a span of 9 bases. The CDR3 is CASSLAQGAYNEQFF. The CDR3 bases are TGTGCCAGCAGCTTGGCACAGGGAGCCTACAATGAGCAGTTCTTC.

The chain combines TRBV7-3 with TRBJ2-7; D may be TRBD2 (5 bases). The V end lost 5 bases, the J end lost 1 base, and 15 bases lay between the germline ends. The CDR3 covers 15 residues. The germline V gene encodes CDR1 SGHTA and CDR2 FQGTGA. CDR3 nucleotide sequence: TGTGCCAGCAGCCCCCACGGCGGGCATTCCTACGAGCAGTACTTC. This translates into CASSPHGGHSYEQYF.

The CDR3 spells CASSLTSGGLNSPLHF. The CDR3 DNA follows: TGCGCCAGCAGCTTAACAAGCGGGGGCTTAAATTCACCCCTCCACTTT. This sequence joins TRBV4-3 and TRBJ1-6; a weak D match, TRBD1 (6 bases). Per germline, CDR1 LGHNA and CDR2 YSLEER. CDR3 length equals 16 residues. V lost 5 bases and J 7 bases, leaving 18 bases between the germline ends.